This T cell receptor beta chain originates from a study of cytomegalovirus exposure and HLA in healthy donors. Overall study context: Earlier work reported some 110 million unique TCR beta sequences from about 170 million T cells.

The study ran its PCR with 60 Vbeta and 13 Jbeta primers. Measured with immunoSEQ multiplex PCR; TCRdb has only the in-frame clones, and not every one. The repertoire holds roughly 190,000 clones, roughly four fifths seen once, with 2% to 2.5% in the top ten. The CDR3 consists of 15 residues. Germline values: CDR1 MDHEN, CDR2 SYDVKM. Trimming took off 6 bases at V and 0 bases at J, with 12 bases between the two ends. With respect to this clone: No antigen is known for it.

Study-wide points: In a later analysis, TCR beta V- and J-gene trimming was associated with a missense DCLRE1C variant.

The TCR was taken from a woman aged 25 to 39 in good health and CMV-seropositive. The chain has TRBV28 and TRBJ1-3; D not resolved. The sequenced material came from PBMCs. CDR3: CASSPGVHSGNTIYF. The CDR3 DNA follows: TGTGCCAGCAGCCCGGGAGTACACTCTGGAAACACCATATATTTT. The full variable domain, rest sourced from reference TRBV28 and TRBJ1-3, is DVKVTQSSRYLVKRTGEKVFLECVQDMDHENMFWYRQDPGLGLRLIYFSYDVKMKEKGDIPEGYSVSREKKERFSLILESASTNQTSMYLCASSPGVHSGNTIYFGEGSWLTVV.